A selection of T cell receptor beta chains follows, all from one sample in a study of cytomegalovirus exposure and HLA in healthy donors. Method: immunoSEQ multiplex PCR; TCRdb's copy keeps in-frame clones and lacks some. The sample has 250,000 to 400,000 clones, 70% to 90% seen once. Sample: PBMCs. Source of these receptors: a young man in good health and CMV-seronegative. Each CDR3 is given with its conserved first and last residue. Each record gives: V gene, CDR3 protein.

v_call: TRBV14
cdr3_aa: CASSQNRGTGVNSPLHF

v_call: TRBV18
cdr3_aa: CASSQRLAGDLDTQYF

v_call: TRBV7-9
cdr3_aa: CASSLGSGGDLYSNQPQHF

v_call: TRBV18
cdr3_aa: CASSPTGGSYEQYF

v_call: TRBV6-5
cdr3_aa: CASSPGTGVVHEQYF

v_call: TRBV12-5
cdr3_aa: CASGLASQETQYF

v_call: TRBV7-2
cdr3_aa: CASSLGIQGGEDTQYF

v_call: TRBV19
cdr3_aa: CASSMGHQFSSTDTQYF

v_call: TRBV7-2
cdr3_aa: CASSTTRRQPQHF

v_call: TRBV10-3
cdr3_aa: CATEDRDGGSYEQYF

v_call: TRBV7-9
cdr3_aa: CASSLAEAGGLTDTQYF

v_call: TRBV9
cdr3_aa: CASSPVTSYNEQFF

v_call: TRBV9
cdr3_aa: CASSPGARANTGELFF

v_call: TRBV10-2
cdr3_aa: CASSELQGRVTEAFF

v_call: TRBV30
cdr3_aa: CAWSRGIPRGEQYF

v_call: TRBV15
cdr3_aa: CATSRSRGASGYTDTQYF

v_call: TRBV19
cdr3_aa: CASSTQTGTDTQYF

v_call: TRBV19
cdr3_aa: CASSVRNSNQPQHF

v_call: TRBV6-5
cdr3_aa: CAISRTGKHGYTF

v_call: TRBV9
cdr3_aa: CASSVAPRSRASTDTQYF

v_call: TRBV11-3
cdr3_aa: CASSPAYGNTIYF

v_call: TRBV11-2
cdr3_aa: CASSGGVVNYGYTF

v_call: TRBV6-5
cdr3_aa: CASRGVAGGTYEQYF

v_call: TRBV4-3
cdr3_aa: CASSIRQGARNTEAFF

v_call: TRBV5-6
cdr3_aa: CASSKGQELVRYTF

v_call: TRBV19
cdr3_aa: CASSISAGGSTGELFF

v_call: TRBV6-5
cdr3_aa: CASSYDAGTSYEQYF

v_call: TRBV4-1
cdr3_aa: CASSPTSFLNEQFF

v_call: TRBV10-2
cdr3_aa: CASTGTGDYGYTF

v_call: TRBV11-3
cdr3_aa: CASSSQGALNTRYF

v_call: TRBV12-5
cdr3_aa: CASGWKLGQGVETQYF

v_call: TRBV12-5
cdr3_aa: CASGNNYEQYF

v_call: TRBV27
cdr3_aa: CASSLGQGVYEQYF

v_call: TRBV14
cdr3_aa: CASSHGLSSYEQYF

v_call: TRBV19
cdr3_aa: CASRSDSSGANVLTF

v_call: TRBV9
cdr3_aa: CASSTSGWVSETQYF

v_call: TRBV6-4
cdr3_aa: CASSDWSTGGYTF

v_call: TRBV29-1
cdr3_aa: CSVGRSSQGLVDGYTF

v_call: TRBV7-2
cdr3_aa: CASSLELVYGYTF

v_call: TRBV29-1
cdr3_aa: CSVNTASEQETQYF

v_call: TRBV5-1
cdr3_aa: CASSSQGRQETQYF

v_call: TRBV2
cdr3_aa: CASSPGDRVYEQYF

v_call: TRBV5-1
cdr3_aa: CASSTETGFGNTIYF

v_call: TRBV27
cdr3_aa: CASSFGQGTQYF

v_call: TRBV7-9
cdr3_aa: CASSPPGTGREQYF

v_call: TRBV9
cdr3_aa: CASTRQGSHEQFF

v_call: TRBV4-3
cdr3_aa: CASSQDRGDTEAFF

v_call: TRBV7-2
cdr3_aa: CASRLLGAWEETQYF

v_call: TRBV19
cdr3_aa: CASSITIDYEQYF

v_call: TRBV5-6
cdr3_aa: CASSLGQGNEQFF

v_call: TRBV15
cdr3_aa: CATSRGGGSQETQYF

v_call: TRBV5-1
cdr3_aa: CASSISGEEPQHF

v_call: TRBV6-5
cdr3_aa: CASSYSGTGRNTEAFF

v_call: TRBV10-2
cdr3_aa: CASSGTGDYGYTF

v_call: TRBV27
cdr3_aa: CASSPTSGGAHNEQFF